The rows below give T cell receptor beta chains drawn from one sample of a study of breast tumors, draining lymph nodes, adjacent tissues. TCRdb analysed the multiplex PCR reads with MiXCR anew, one entry per CDR3 protein. This table has 15,000 or so distinct CDR3 sequences, 47% appearing once. Material: tumor-adjacent breast tissue. These receptors originate from a female donor with breast cancer. Some clones in this sample may be carry-over from other donors' samples. Each CDR3 is given with its conserved first and last residue. For some rows the clone size is stated as once, few or many, or as a class when expanded; others skip it.

abundance	v_gene	j_gene	len	CDR3aa
medium-sized	TRBV7-2	TRBJ1-2	15	CASSPQTGSRNGYPF
NA	TRBV9	TRBJ2-7	15	CASSASGLGFFGQYF
medium-sized	TRBV20-1	TRBJ1-3	16	CSARAGTGVSGNTIYF
NA	TRBV19	TRBJ2-1	11	CASSIFYEQFF
medium-sized	TRBV4-3	TRBJ1-6	15	CASSQARQGTLPLHF
NA	TRBV5-1	TRBJ1-2	13	CASSFGRDYGYTF
many	TRBV6-2/TRBV6-3	TRBJ2-7	15	CASSTNRDSSYEQYF
NA	TRBV5-1	TRBJ2-1	19	CASSSLPSNLPTPYSEQFF
NA	TRBV25-1	TRBJ1-2	18	CARISSCSLTSTGYGYTF
many	TRBV14	TRBJ1-5	13	CASSQDRGLPQHF
medium-sized	TRBV4-1	TRBJ2-2	17	CASSQDRLAGETGELFF
NA	TRBV7-9	TRBJ1-4	16	CASSLVSDGGNEKLFF
NA	TRBV30	TRBJ1-6	15	CAWSDRGSYNSPLHF
NA	TRBV5-5	TRBJ2-1	15	CASSFQAGSYNEQFF
many	TRBV9	TRBJ2-3	15	CASSVGGGGTDTQYF
NA	TRBV11-2	TRBJ2-1	17	CASSFGTSGGRYNEQFF
few	TRBV20-1	TRBJ1-5	12	CSARSANQPQHF
NA	TRBV6-1	TRBJ2-5	13	CASSTDREETQYF
medium-sized	TRBV9	TRBJ2-5	16	CASSVDGAGEKETQYF
many	TRBV27	TRBJ1-5	14	CASSLLGSNQPQHF
medium-sized	TRBV7-3	TRBJ2-6	15	CASSLSSTGANVLTF
medium-sized	TRBV7-7	TRBJ2-2	14	CASSLAWDTGELFF
NA	TRBV24-1	TRBJ2-3	15	CATSDSEDSTDTQYF
many	TRBV6-1	TRBJ2-6	19	CASTSLLDRGSSGANVLTF
few	TRBV7-7	TRBJ2-5	13	CASSYNFGETLYF
NA	TRBV7-2	TRBJ1-5	15	CASSLLVYSNQLQHF
NA	TRBV7-2	TRBJ1-2	17	CASILGGGEQGNYGYTF
NA	TRBV28	TRBJ1-2	15	CASRPTGGSFYGYTF
many	TRBV19	TRBJ1-1	11	CATKGSTEAFF
many	TRBV6-5	TRBJ2-7	14	CASSHGQGGYEQYF
NA	TRBV6-6	TRBJ2-3	13	CAGAGRGTDTQYF
many	TRBV12-3/TRBV12-4	TRBJ2-1	14	CATQTGSSYNEQFF
NA	TRBV6-2/TRBV6-3	TRBJ2-3	17	CASSYSNRAGLGDTQYF
many	TRBV5-1	TRBJ2-1	14	CASSKDSTYNEQFF
many	TRBV19	TRBJ2-1	17	CASSPGTAIIKNNEQFF
few	TRBV12-3/TRBV12-4	TRBJ2-3	16	CARSPQRLGYTDTQYF
few	TRBV15	TRBJ1-4	15	CATSSGTATNEKLFF
many	TRBV12-3/TRBV12-4	TRBJ2-1	18	CASSFTPPSSVAYNEQFF
NA	TRBV5-6	TRBJ1-6	16	CASSGGKQGLNSPLHF
many	TRBV6-6	TRBJ2-1	16	CASSHSRGSSYNEQFF
many	TRBV6-4	TRBJ1-2	15	CASSHSGFPLAGYTF
medium-sized	TRBV20-1	TRBJ2-1	16	CSARSQVGDSYNEQFF
many	TRBV19	TRBJ1-2	14	CASSMSAGSGGYTF
many	TRBV20-1	TRBJ2-5	18	CSARDYPTSGGAFGTQYF
NA	TRBV29-1	TRBJ2-3	12	CATGQVQDTQYF
many	TRBV6-5	TRBJ1-1	14	CASSRQTDYTEAFF
many	TRBV6-2/TRBV6-3	TRBJ2-3	16	CASSPPSGGFTDTQYF
NA	TRBV2	TRBJ2-2	15	CASSEALANTGELFF
NA	TRBV7-2	TRBJ2-2	14	CASSQGVNTGELFF
NA	TRBV2	TRBJ2-5	12	CASRRPTETQYF
many	TRBV3-1	TRBJ1-6	14	CASSRGQVGSPLHF
many	TRBV12-3/TRBV12-4	TRBJ1-5	15	CASSLESGRDQPQHF